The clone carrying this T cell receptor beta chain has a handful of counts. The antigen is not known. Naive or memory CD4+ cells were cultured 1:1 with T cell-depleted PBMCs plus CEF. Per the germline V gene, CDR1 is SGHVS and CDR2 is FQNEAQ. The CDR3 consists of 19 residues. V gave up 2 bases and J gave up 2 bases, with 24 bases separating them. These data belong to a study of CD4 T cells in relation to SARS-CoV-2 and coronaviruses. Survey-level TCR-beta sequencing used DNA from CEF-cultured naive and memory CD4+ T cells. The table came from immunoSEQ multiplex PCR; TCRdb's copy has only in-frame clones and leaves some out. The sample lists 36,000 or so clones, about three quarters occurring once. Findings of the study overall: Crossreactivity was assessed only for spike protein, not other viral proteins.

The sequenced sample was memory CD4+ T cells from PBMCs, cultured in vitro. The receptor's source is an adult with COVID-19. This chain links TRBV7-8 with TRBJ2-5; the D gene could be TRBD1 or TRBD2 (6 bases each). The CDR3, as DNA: TGTGCCAGCAGCTTAAGTGTGGGGGGCGCGGCGGGTGGGCAAGAGACCCAGTACTTC. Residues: CASSLSVGGAAGGQETQYF.